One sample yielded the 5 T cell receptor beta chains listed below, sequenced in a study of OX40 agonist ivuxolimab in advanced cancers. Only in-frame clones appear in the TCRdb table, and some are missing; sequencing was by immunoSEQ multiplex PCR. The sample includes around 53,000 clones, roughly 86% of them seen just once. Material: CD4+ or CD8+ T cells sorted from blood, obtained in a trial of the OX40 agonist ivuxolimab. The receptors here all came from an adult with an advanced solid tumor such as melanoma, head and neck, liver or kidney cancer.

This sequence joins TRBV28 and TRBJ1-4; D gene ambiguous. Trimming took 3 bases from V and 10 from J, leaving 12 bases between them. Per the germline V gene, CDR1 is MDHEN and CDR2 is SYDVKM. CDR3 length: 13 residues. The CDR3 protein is CASSLGVSGKLFF. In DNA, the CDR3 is TGTGCCAGCAGTTTGGGAGTTTCGGGAAAACTGTTTTTT.

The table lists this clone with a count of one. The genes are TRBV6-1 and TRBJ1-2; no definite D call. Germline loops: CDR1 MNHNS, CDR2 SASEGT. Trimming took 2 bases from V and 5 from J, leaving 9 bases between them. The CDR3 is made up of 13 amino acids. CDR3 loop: CASSETQTYGYTF. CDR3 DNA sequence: TGTGCCAGCAGTGAAACGCAAACTTATGGCTACACCTTC.

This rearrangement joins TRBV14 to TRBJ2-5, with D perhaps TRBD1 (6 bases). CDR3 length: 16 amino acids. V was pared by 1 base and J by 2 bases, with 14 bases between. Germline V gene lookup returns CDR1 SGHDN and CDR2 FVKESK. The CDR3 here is CASSQGPHRVQETQYF. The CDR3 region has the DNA TGTGCCAGCAGCCAAGGCCCACACAGGGTACAAGAGACCCAGTACTTC.

DNA of the CDR3: TGTGCCTGGAGTAGGGAAAGCCCCGGGGAGCTGTTTTTT. Amino acids: CAWSRESPGELFF. This sequence joins TRBV30 and TRBJ2-2; D is unclear. This CDR3 is built from 13 residues. V was trimmed by 2 bases and J by 6 bases, leaving 10 bases between them. Germline CDR1 GTSNPN, CDR2 SVGIG (reference sequence).

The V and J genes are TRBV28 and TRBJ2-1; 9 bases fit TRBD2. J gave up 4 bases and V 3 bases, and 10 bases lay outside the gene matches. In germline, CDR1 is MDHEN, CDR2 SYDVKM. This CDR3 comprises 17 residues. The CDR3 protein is CASSLGGLAGTYNEQFF. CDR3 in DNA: TGTGCCAGCAGTTTGGGTGGGCTAGCGGGAACGTACAATGAGCAGTTCTTC.